This paragraph reports one T cell receptor beta chain. What it binds is unknown. The record originates from a study of cytomegalovirus exposure and HLA in healthy donors. Broader study findings: Later on, an analysis showed TCR association rates differing by HLA locus, with DRB1 the most and HLA-C the fewest.

The CDR3 sequence is 13 residues long. Trimming shortened V by 5 bases and J by 4 bases, and 9 bases separated the two germline ends. Per germline, CDR1 MDHEN and CDR2 SYDVKM. PCR primers comprised 60 Vbeta and 13 Jbeta primers. In the authors' workflow: Per a later analysis, the number of unique TCR beta chains was around 79 million, of which around 10 million were shared. TCRdb's table, derived via immunoSEQ multiplex PCR, lists solely in-frame clones and lacks some. That table is the source of V, J and clone size, and D and trimming were worked out from the DNA. The sample carries 150,000 to 200,000 clones, around 81% recorded once.

The sample taken for sequencing was PBMCs. The V call is TRBV28, the J call TRBJ2-1; D is possibly TRBD2 (5 bases). The clonotype comes from a woman under 40 in good health and CMV-seronegative. Here the CDR3 DNA reads TGTGCCAGCAGTCGGGGTCTTTACAATGAGCAGTTCTTC. This encodes CASSRGLYNEQFF. Full variable domain (remainder filled in from reference TRBV28 and TRBJ2-1): DVKVTQSSRYLVKRTGEKVFLECVQDMDHENMFWYRQDPGLGLRLIYFSYDVKMKEKGDIPEGYSVSREKKERFSLILESASTNQTSMYLCASSRGLYNEQFFGPGTRLTVL.